The next 27 T cell receptor beta chains were all read from a single sample in a study of tissue T cells after allogeneic stem cell transplantation. Time point denoted: mouse harvest day 14 after allogeneic transplant. Each mouse received 10^7 T-cell-depleted marrow cells plus 10^6 splenic CD5+ T cells by tail vein. The method was immunoSEQ multiplex PCR; TCRdb's version includes in-frame clones alone and lacks a portion of them. This repertoire shows some 4,500 clones, 45% to 55% found once; its top ten account for approximately 15%. What was sequenced was gut tissue. The receptors here all came from a female BALB/c mouse given C57BL/6 T cells with graft-versus-host disease after an allogeneic hematopoietic cell transplant.

This clone has just one count. Gene names refer to mouse genes. The sequence runs out 1 residue before the end of the CDR3; the remainder is reconstructed from the germline J gene. The genes are TRBV3 and TRBJ2-4; 11 bases are a match to TRBD2. V trimming: 5 bases; J trimming: 0 bases; junction bases outside the gene matches: 4. CDR1 is SNHLY and CDR2 is FYNGKV in the germline V gene (reference sequence). The CDR3 has 16 amino acids. The CDR3 reads CASSLGTGGSQNTLYF. CDR3 DNA (partial): TGTGCCAGCAGCCTCGGGACTGGGGGAAGTCAAAACACCTTGTAC.

Concerning this clone itself: Gene names and germline refer to mouse. Read sequence stops 1 residue before the CDR3 end, and the germline J gene provides the missing end. V is TRBV3 and J is TRBJ2-1; 10 bases align to TRBD2. The germline V gene encodes CDR1 SNHLY and CDR2 FYNGKV (reference sequence). V lost 3 bases and J lost 1; bases outside the gene matches: 0. The CDR3 is 15 residues long. This chain's CDR3 is CASSLTGGNYAEQFF. Partial CDR3 DNA: TGTGCCAGCAGCTTGACTGGGGGGAACTATGCTGAGCAGTTC.

This clone was seen only a few times. All gene names here are mouse names. The CDR3 goes on 1 residue after the read ends, and that part is filled in from the germline J gene. This chain uses TRBV12-1 with TRBJ1-4; 7 bases match TRBD1. Germline lookup yields CDR1 SGHSN and CDR2 HYEKVE. The CDR3 is 13 amino acids. Unmatched junction bases numbered 1, after V lost 3 bases and J lost 4 bases. The chain's CDR3 is CASSWDSNERLFF. CDR3 DNA, as far as it was read: TGTGCCAGCTCTTGGGACAGCAACGAAAGATTATTT. Full variable domain (rest looked up from reference TRBV12-1 and TRBJ1-4): DSGVVQSPRHIIKEKGGRSVLTCIPISGHSNVVWYQQTLGKELKFLIQHYEKVERDKGFLPSRFSVQQFDDYHSEMNMSALELEDSAMYFCASSWDSNERLFFGHGTKLSVL.

By proportion, this clone is large. Genes and germline are mouse. The sequence runs out 1 residue before the end of the CDR3; the remainder is reconstructed from the germline J gene. The rearrangement links TRBV3 to TRBJ2-4; D is perhaps TRBD2 (6 bases). This CDR3 contains 14 residues. Germline loops: CDR1 SNHLY, CDR2 FYNGKV (reference sequence). The V end was cut by 4 bases, the J end by 0 bases, with 8 bases between. The CDR3 bases that were read are TGTGCCAGCAGCTCACTGGGTAGTCAAAACACCTTGTAC. As protein: CASSSLGSQNTLY. The full-length CDR3 reads as CASSSLGSQNTLYF.

Comment on this clone: Gene labels here are mouse ones. The missing CDR3 end, 1 residue past where the read stops, is filled in from the germline J gene. The chain has TRBV3 and TRBJ2-7; the D is unclear. Germline V gene data show CDR1 as SNHLY and CDR2 as FYNGKV (reference sequence). Trimming shortened V by 3 bases and J by 0 bases, and 0 bases separated the two germline ends. This CDR3 contains 11 residues. The CDR3 is CASSFSYEQYF. The covered CDR3 bases are TGTGCCAGCAGCTTCTCCTATGAACAGTAC.

This clone was seen a single time. Mouse names are used for the genes. The observed sequence ends 1 residue before the CDR3 terminus, with the missing tail filled in from the germline J gene. The genes are TRBV26 and TRBJ1-4; a weak D match, TRBD1 (6 bases). The V gene's germline CDR1 is KGHPV and CDR2 FQNQEV (reference sequence). The CDR3 covers 13 residues. The V gene lost 4 bases and the J gene lost 3 bases, with 6 bases spanning the gap. The part of the CDR3 DNA that was read is TGTGCCAGCAGTCAGGGGGCCAACGAAAGATTATTT. Its protein is CASSQGANERLF. The complete CDR3 reads CASSQGANERLFF.

To note about this clone: Each gene name is a mouse one. The read falls 1 residue short of the CDR3 end, and the missing part is taken from the germline J gene. This rearrangement joins TRBV26 to TRBJ1-1; D is possibly TRBD1 (6 bases). Germline loops: CDR1 KGHPV, CDR2 FQNQEV (reference sequence). This CDR3 spans 14 amino acids. Trimming left V 6 bases short and J 4 bases short, with 15 bases between. The part of the CDR3 DNA that was read is TGTGCCAGCAGCGCCAGGGAGGGGGGCACAGAAGTCTTC. Translated: CASSAREGGTEVF. In full, the CDR3 is CASSAREGGTEVFF.

Worth noting for this clone: Genes here carry mouse names. The read falls 1 residue short of the CDR3 end, and the missing part is taken from the germline J gene. The chain links TRBV26 to TRBJ1-4, with a weak D call TRBD1 (5 bases). This CDR3 has 15 residues. V dropped 2 bases and J dropped 0 bases, with 7 bases sitting between them. In germline, CDR1 is KGHPV, CDR2 FQNQEV (reference sequence). CDR3 bases read: TGTGCCAGCAGTCTGACAGGATTTTCCAACGAAAGATTATTT. As protein: CASSLTGFSNERLF. The whole CDR3 is CASSLTGFSNERLFF.

This clone was picked up a small number of times. These gene names are mouse names. The read comes to an end 1 residue before the CDR3 does, leaving the germline J gene to fill in the end. The chain uses TRBV24 and TRBJ2-7, with 8 bases that match TRBD2. The CDR3 is 13 amino acids. Trimming removed 1 base from V and 7 bases from J; junction bases left unmatched: 3. The germline V gene encodes CDR1 KGHTA and CDR2 FRNEEI. The CDR3 spells CASSLSGGREQYF. The CDR3 bases that were read are TGTGCCAGCAGTCTGTCTGGGGGGAGAGAACAGTAC.

As for this clone: Genes and germline come from the mouse. Read sequence stops 1 residue before the CDR3 end, and the germline J gene provides the missing end. The rearrangement joins TRBV12-1 to TRBJ1-3; D not certain. This CDR3 is 15 amino acids long. CDR1 SGHSN and CDR2 HYEKVE come from the germline V gene. V shed 0 bases and J shed 0 bases, with 8 bases lying between them. CDR3 sequence reads: CASSLVVRSGNTLYF. The part of the CDR3 DNA that was read is TGTGCCAGCTCTCTCGTGGTCCGTTCTGGAAATACGCTCTAT.

About this clone itself: Gene and germline names: mouse. The chain's CDR3 is CASSLSYTQYF. Partial CDR3 DNA: TGTGCCAGCAGTCTGTCGTACACCCAGTAC. The V gene is TRBV26, the J gene TRBJ2-5; no clear D. The read stops 1 residue short of the end of the CDR3; the missing end is completed from the germline J gene. Trimming took 0 bases from V and 7 from J, leaving 2 bases between them. This CDR3 spans 11 amino acids. Per the germline V gene, CDR1 is KGHPV and CDR2 is FQNQEV (reference sequence).

In this sample, this clone turned up once. Gene and germline names: mouse. The CDR3 end falls 1 residue outside the read, so it is completed with the germline J gene. The gene calls are TRBV12-1 and TRBJ1-1; D may be TRBD1 (6 bases). This CDR3 spans 15 amino acids. Trimming removed 3 bases from V and 0 bases from J, with 13 bases in between. From germline, CDR1 is SGHSN and CDR2 HYEKVE. The CDR3 region is CASSFGGHANTEVFF. The sequenced part of the CDR3 DNA is TGTGCCAGCTCTTTCGGGGGCCATGCAAACACAGAAGTCTTC.

Remarks on this clone: The listed genes are named as in mouse. Read data end 1 residue before the CDR3 end; the end is taken from the germline J gene. The chain is built from TRBV16 and TRBJ2-7; D is perhaps TRBD2 (7 bases). The CDR3 runs 13 residues. The V gene lost 1 base and the J gene lost 7 bases, with 11 bases spanning the gap. Germline CDR1 is SGHSA and CDR2 is FRNQAP. The CDR3 protein is CASSLGGALEQYF. The part of the CDR3 DNA that was read is TGTGCAAGCAGCTTAGGGGGGGCGCTGGAACAGTAC.

A note on this clone: Here the gene names and germline are mouse. Read coverage stops 1 residue before the CDR3 terminus; the germline J gene supplies the remainder. The rearrangement links TRBV26 to TRBJ2-4; D unclear. Between the trimmed V and J ends, which lost 2 bases and 0 bases, there was a span of 6 bases. Germline loops: CDR1 KGHPV, CDR2 FQNQEV (reference sequence). This CDR3 has 14 amino acids. The CDR3 here is CASSLTTSQNTLYF. The CDR3 DNA, read in part, is TGTGCCAGCAGTCTGACAACTAGTCAAAACACCTTGTAC.

This clone is classed as large (0.1 to 1%). Any gene name here is a mouse gene name. The CDR3 goes on 1 residue after the read ends, and that part is filled in from the germline J gene. V is TRBV12-1 and J is TRBJ2-1; tentative D call: TRBD1 (6 bases). Germline CDR1 reads SGHSN; CDR2 reads HYEKVE. Trimming shortened V by 2 bases and J by 4 bases, and 11 bases separated the two germline ends. CDR3 size: 14 residues. CDR3 amino acids: CASSPPGQYAEQFF. The DNA read from the CDR3 is TGTGCCAGCTCTCCACCGGGACAATATGCTGAGCAGTTC.

The sample holds a few counts of this clone. Mouse gene names apply. The read ends 1 residue early relative to the CDR3; the germline J gene fills the gap. V and J are TRBV26 and TRBJ1-2; TRBD1 matches 7 bases. V was clipped by 5 bases and J by 3 bases; unmatched bases: 3. CDR1 is KGHPV, CDR2 FQNQEV, per germline (reference sequence). The CDR3 extends over 13 amino acids. The CDR3: CASSRQGYSDYTF. Incomplete CDR3 DNA: TGTGCCAGCAGTAGACAGGGCTACTCCGACTACACC.

This clone was found a few times. Gene names are mouse gene names. CDR3 in amino acids: CASSQDFEQYF. CDR3 DNA (partial): TGTGCCAGCAGCCAAGATTTCGAACAGTAC. This chain joins TRBV2 and TRBJ2-7; D is unresolved. The read terminates 1 residue ahead of where the CDR3 ends, so the germline J gene completes it. V was cut by 0 bases and J by 7 bases, with 4 bases left in between. The germline gives CDR1 LGHNA, CDR2 YSYQKL. The CDR3 covers 11 residues.

Note on this clone: Any gene name here is a mouse gene name. The read halts 1 residue ahead of the CDR3 end, with the missing end drawn from the germline J gene. The gene calls are TRBV26 and TRBJ2-2; D call uncertain. Trimming removed 0 bases from V and 0 bases from J, with 5 bases in between. Germline CDR1 is KGHPV and CDR2 is FQNQEV (reference sequence). The CDR3 contains 15 residues. The CDR3 DNA, read in part, is TGTGCCAGCAGTCTGTCCTGGTCAAACACCGGGCAGCTCTAC. Residues: CASSLSWSNTGQLY. The CDR3 in its entirety is CASSLSWSNTGQLYF.

In the case of this clone: Gene names denote mouse genes. The missing CDR3 end, 1 residue past where the read stops, is filled in from the germline J gene. This sequence joins TRBV16 and TRBJ1-4; TRBD1 aligns across 10 bases. This CDR3 region has 14 residues. Trimming removed 3 bases from V and 7 bases from J; junction bases left unmatched: 2. The germline CDR1 and CDR2 sequences are SGHSA and FRNQAP. The CDR3: CASSFGQGVERLFF. CDR3 DNA, as far as it was read: TGTGCAAGCAGCTTTGGACAGGGGGTCGAAAGATTATTT.

By share, this clone counts as large. Mouse gene names apply. The read halts 1 residue ahead of the CDR3 end, with the missing end drawn from the germline J gene. The genes are TRBV16 and TRBJ1-2; tentatively, D is TRBD1 (6 bases). Between the trimmed V and J ends, which lost 8 bases and 1 base, there was a span of 14 bases. The CDR3 runs 14 residues. CDR1 is SGHSA, CDR2 FRNQAP, per germline. The sequenced part of the CDR3 DNA is TGTGCAAGCGGGACCGGGACAAAAAACTCCGACTACACC. This gives the protein CASGTGTKNSDYT. In full, the CDR3 reads CASGTGTKNSDYTF.

This clone was recorded only once. Mouse gene names apply. The read is 1 residue too short to cover the CDR3 end, so that end is filled in from the germline J gene. This chain connects TRBV3 to TRBJ2-3; D not certain. The CDR3 loop spans 14 amino acids. Trimming removed 0 bases from V and 0 bases from J, with 4 bases in between. The V gene's germline CDR1 is SNHLY and CDR2 FYNGKV (reference sequence). CDR3 protein: CASSLATSAETLYF. CDR3 bases read: TGTGCCAGCAGCTTAGCAACTAGTGCAGAAACGCTGTAT. The full variable domain, in which reference TRBV3 and TRBJ2-3 provide the parts outside the CDR3, is GPKVLQIPSHQIIDMGQMVTLNCDPVSNHLYFYWYKQILGQQMEFLVNFYNGKVMEKSKLFKDQFSVERPDGSYFTLKIQPTALEDSAVYFCASSLATSAETLYFGSGTRLTVL.

This clone was observed a few times. Gene names and germline match the mouse. The read halts 1 residue ahead of the CDR3 end, with the missing end drawn from the germline J gene. The chain employs TRBV19 and TRBJ2-7; a possible D gene is TRBD1 (5 bases). V gave up 2 bases and J gave up 4 bases, with 7 bases separating them. This CDR3 region has 12 residues. Germline values: CDR1 FNHDT, CDR2 SITEND (reference sequence). The part of the CDR3 DNA that was read is TGTGCCAGCAGTATTAGGGGATATGAACAGTAC. This translates into CASSIRGYEQY. The entire CDR3 protein is CASSIRGYEQYF.

Worth noting for this clone: Gene names are mouse gene names. The read terminates 1 residue ahead of where the CDR3 ends, so the germline J gene completes it. This chain connects TRBV3 to TRBJ1-4, with 8 bases fitting TRBD1. CDR3 length: 15 residues. Per germline, CDR1 SNHLY and CDR2 FYNGKV (reference sequence). The junction had 1 base not matched to a gene; V was cut back by 4 bases and J by 0 bases. The CDR3 reads CASSWTGISNERLFF. The CDR3 bases that were read are TGTGCCAGCAGCTGGACAGGGATTTCCAACGAAAGATTATTT. Complete variable domain (other parts from reference TRBV3 and TRBJ1-4): GPKVLQIPSHQIIDMGQMVTLNCDPVSNHLYFYWYKQILGQQMEFLVNFYNGKVMEKSKLFKDQFSVERPDGSYFTLKIQPTALEDSAVYFCASSWTGISNERLFFGHGTKLSVL.

This clone was counted a few times. Gene names and germline refer to mouse. The read terminates 1 residue before the CDR3 end, so the remaining end is supplied by the germline J gene. The chain carries TRBV31 and TRBJ2-4; 9 positions agree with TRBD2. The CDR3 runs 14 residues. In germline, CDR1 is GKSSPN, CDR2 SITVG. The trim removed 0 bases at V and 4 bases at J, leaving 2 bases unmatched. The sequenced CDR3 bases are TGTGCCTGGAGTCTAAACTGGGGGGAAAACACCTTGTAC. As protein: CAWSLNWGENTLY. The complete CDR3 protein is CAWSLNWGENTLYF.

About this clone itself: Gene names and germline match the mouse. The CDR3 bases that were read are TGCTCCAGCAGTCAACCGGGGGGCTATGAACAGTAC. Amino acids: CSSSQPGGYEQY. The complete CDR3 protein is CSSSQPGGYEQYF. The chain is built from TRBV23 and TRBJ2-7; the tabulated D call, TRBD2, remains unverified against the DNA. The observed sequence ends 1 residue before the CDR3 terminus, with the missing tail filled in from the germline J gene. The CDR3 contains 13 residues. Germline assignment: CDR1 KGHTA and CDR2 FQNQQP. Combining the CDR3 with reference TRBV23 and TRBJ2-7 gives the whole variable domain DAAVTQKPRYLIKMKGQEAEMKCIPEKGHTAVFWYQQKQSKELKFLIYFQNQQPLDQIDMVKERFSAVCPSSSLCSLGIRTCEAEDSALYLCSSSQPGGYEQYFGPGTRLTVL.

A note on this clone: An end of the junction differs from the germline gene, which may be a read error. The gene symbols are mouse symbols. The CDR3 end is not reached by the read, which stops 1 residue before it; the germline J gene fills it in. The rearrangement links TRBV26 to TRBJ2-2; the match to TRBD1 covers 7 bases. Germline CDR1 reads KGHPV; CDR2 reads FQNQEV (reference sequence). This CDR3 spans 16 amino acids. This CDR3 is CASRLSRQGNPGQLYF. Partial CDR3 DNA: TGTGCCAGCCGTCTGTCCAGACAGGGCAACCCCGGGCAGCTCTAC.

Note on this clone: Mouse germline and gene names are used. The CDR3 goes on 1 residue after the read ends, and that part is filled in from the germline J gene. The rearrangement uses TRBV12-2 and TRBJ2-3, with 8 bases fitting TRBD2. Germline CDR1 and CDR2: SGHLS and HYDKME. V shed 3 bases and J 0 bases; nucleotides not matched to a gene: 1. The CDR3 is made up of 14 amino acids. The CDR3 bases that were read are TGTGCCAGCTCTGACTGGGGTAGTGCAGAAACGCTGTAT. Its translation: CASSDWGSAETLY. The whole CDR3 sequence reads CASSDWGSAETLYF.